This record looks at one TCR beta chain sequence and its context. Clinical history reported by participants formed the basis on which cohorts were assigned. Two negative PCRs, clearance, or symptom resolution characterized the recovered Cohort 3 donors. Original processing methods: Scientists estimated how many nucleated cells there were by amplifying reference gene primers. Generated by immunoSEQ multiplex PCR, the TCRdb table keeps only in-frame clones and is missing some. V, J and clone size were drawn from that table, and D and trimming were deduced from the DNA. The table includes around 310,000 clones, 80% to 90% detected once. These data originate in a study of blood T cell repertoires in COVID-19. The germline CDR1 and CDR2 sequences are SGHNT and YENEEA. This CDR3 is built from 17 residues. V was pared by 1 base and J by 0 bases, with 7 bases of the junction left unmatched.

Sequencing was carried out using PBMCs or T cells enriched from blood (not recorded which). This receptor was taken from a man between 25 and 39 years old who had recovered from COVID-19. This chain links TRBV11-3 with TRBJ2-3, with TRBD2 matching over 7 bases. CDR3 DNA: TGTGCCAGCAGCTTAGGCGTGGGAGGGACTAGCACAGATACGCAGTATTTT. This translates into CASSLGVGGTSTDTQYF.